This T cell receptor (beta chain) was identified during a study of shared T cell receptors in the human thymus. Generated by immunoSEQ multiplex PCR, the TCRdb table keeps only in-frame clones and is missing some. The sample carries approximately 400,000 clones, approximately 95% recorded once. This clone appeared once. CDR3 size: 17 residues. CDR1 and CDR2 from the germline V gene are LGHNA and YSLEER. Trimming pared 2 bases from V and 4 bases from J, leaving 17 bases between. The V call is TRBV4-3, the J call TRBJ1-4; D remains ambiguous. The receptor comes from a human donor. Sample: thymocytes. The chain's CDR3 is CASSQYYHREINEKLFF. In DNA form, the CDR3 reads TGCGCCAGCAGCCAATACTACCACCGGGAGATTAATGAAAAACTGTTTTTT.